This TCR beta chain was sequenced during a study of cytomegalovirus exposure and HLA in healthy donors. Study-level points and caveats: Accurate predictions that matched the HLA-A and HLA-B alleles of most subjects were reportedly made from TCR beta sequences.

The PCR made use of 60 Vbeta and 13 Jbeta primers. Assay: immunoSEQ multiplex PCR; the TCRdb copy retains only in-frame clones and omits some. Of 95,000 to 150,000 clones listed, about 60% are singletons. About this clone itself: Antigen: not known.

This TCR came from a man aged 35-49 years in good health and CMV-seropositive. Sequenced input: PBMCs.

The CDR3 DNA follows: TGTGCCAGCAGTGGGCTGCAGAGACTAGCGGGAGACAATGAGCAGTTCTTC. Its translation: CASSGLQRLAGDNEQFF. This chain joins TRBV6-1 and TRBJ2-1; 12 positions match TRBD2. Germline CDR1 is MNHNS and CDR2 is SASEGT. This CDR3 contains 17 residues. Trimming at V came to 4 bases and at J to 5 bases, leaving 9 bases not matched to a gene.